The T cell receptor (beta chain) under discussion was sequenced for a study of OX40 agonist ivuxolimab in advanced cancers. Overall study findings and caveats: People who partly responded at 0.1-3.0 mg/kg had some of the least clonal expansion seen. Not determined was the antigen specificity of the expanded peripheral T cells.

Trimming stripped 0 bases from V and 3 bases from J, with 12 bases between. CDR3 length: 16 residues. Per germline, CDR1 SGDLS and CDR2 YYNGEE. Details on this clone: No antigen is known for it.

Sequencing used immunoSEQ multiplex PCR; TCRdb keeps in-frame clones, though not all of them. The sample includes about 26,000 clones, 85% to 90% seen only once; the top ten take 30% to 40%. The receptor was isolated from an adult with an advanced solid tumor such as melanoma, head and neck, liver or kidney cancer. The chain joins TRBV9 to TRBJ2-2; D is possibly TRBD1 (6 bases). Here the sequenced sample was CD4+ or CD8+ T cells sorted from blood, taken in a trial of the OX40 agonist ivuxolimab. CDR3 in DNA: TGTGCCAGCAGCGTAGTCCCCCCAGGGGACACCGGGGAGCTGTTTTTT. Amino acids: CASSVVPPGDTGELFF.